This TCR beta chain appears in the sequencing data of a study of blood T cell repertoires in COVID-19 (dated by TCRdb to 2020 to 2022). With respect to the entire study: Samples from collaborators originated in the United States, Italy and Spain and spanned both the acute and convalescent phases of COVID-19. The prospective study material was composed of cDNA or gDNA derived from T cells, B-cell-depleted T cells, or PBMCs. Samples came from the ongoing ImmuneRACE study (first 160 participants) plus 1,254 subjects from 6 global collaborators. The repertoires were released in a freely available public database meant as a resource for research on the immune response to SARS-CoV-2. Where available, HLA class I and class II types were taken from metadata supplied by the sample provider and were not determined by assay-based typing. A de-identified subject ID, COVID-19 status, age in years and sex were almost always included in the sample metadata. Deeply sampled blood TCRbeta repertoires from subjects exposed to, actively infected with, or recovered from COVID-19 were included in the dataset.

The CDR3 goes from the cysteine to the phenylalanine over 18 residues. Only the CDR3 DNA stays, 54 bases, in frame from base 1. The germline V and J ends show losses of 0 bases and 0 bases respectively, and no gene match explains 4 bases of the junction. As encoded in the germline V gene (reference sequence), CDR1 is LGHDT while CDR2 is YNNKEL. TCRbeta CDR3 regions were amplified from genomic DNA using the immunoSEQ Assay, a bias-controlled multiplex PCR. The paper's data handling went like this. The number of nucleated cells in each sample was estimated from the amplification of reference gene primers within the assay. To quantify the absolute abundance of each unique TCRbeta CDR3 rearrangement, sequence reads were collapsed and filtered. Productive Simpson clonality was computed per sample as the square root of Simpson's diversity index over productive rearrangements. In its TCRdb copy, this immuneACCESS table keeps in-frame sequences only and misses some clones. Where compared with another copy, unresolved V genes explain less than half of these, and the others have no known cause. That table gives V, J and clone size, and the DNA gave D and trimming. The sample data list 250,000 to 350,000 clones, and roughly nine tenths of these were observed just once. The ten largest clonotypes hold 2% to 2.5% of the sample.

What the work shows at the level of the full study, not this receptor alone: Clinical and demographic metadata were provided uncurated, with the amount varying by source and participant.

In the case of this clone: The antigen this receptor binds is unknown. Within one base of it there is no much larger clone, and no base qualities were kept.

At one collaborating source in Seattle, patients were enrolled during active infection and were followed longitudinally through the course of disease. Each collaborating institution followed its own protocols to collect whole blood in K2EDTA tubes. For TCRbeta analysis, collaborators shipped samples in one of three forms: frozen whole blood, isolated PBMCs, or DNA extracted from either of those sample types. The chain links TRBV3-1 (or the pseudogene TRBV3-2) with TRBJ2-5, and 13 bases in between align with TRBD2. Sequenced input: peripheral blood. The clonotype comes from a woman aged 25 to 39 with COVID-19, enrolled during active disease. The CDR3 protein is CASSQDRGLAGYQETQYF. The DNA sequence is given as TGTGCCAGCAGCCAAGATCGGGGACTAGCGGGGTACCAAGAGACCCAGTACTTC.